The present T cell receptor beta chain was sequenced within a study of shared clonotypes between healthy human individuals. Germline V gene sequence: CDR1 SEHNR, CDR2 FQNEAQ (reference sequence). Trimming removed 5 bases at V and 0 bases at J, with 7 bases between. This CDR3 has 14 amino acids. Libraries were prepared by immunoSEQ multiplex PCR; TCRdb keeps only in-frame clonotypes and omits some of them. Of roughly 2.4 million clones in the sample, under 97% are singletons; the top ten hold 0.1% to 0.15%. The chain carries TRBV7-9 and TRBJ2-2; no clear D. The receptor's source is a man younger than 35 in good health. Sequencing was performed on naive CD4+ T cells sorted from blood. Subset here: CD45RA+ positively selected. This chain's CDR3 is CASSPGPNTGELFF. The CDR3 DNA follows: TGTGCCAGCAGCCCTGGGCCGAACACCGGGGAGCTGTTTTTT. Full variable domain (outside the CDR3, taken from reference TRBV7-9 and TRBJ2-2): DTGVSQNPRHKITKRGQNVTFRCDPISEHNRLYWYRQTLGQGPEFLTYFQNEAQLEKSRLLSDRFSAERPKGSFSTLEIQRTEQGDSAMYLCASSPGPNTGELFFGEGSRLTVL.